This TCR beta chain was sequenced for a study of blood T cell repertoires in COVID-19. Study details: Researchers got acute and convalescent COVID-19 samples from the United States, Italy and Spain.

The CDR3 is 14 amino acids. Germline V gene data show CDR1 as SGHDT and CDR2 as YYEEEE. With V trimmed by 4 bases and J by 2 bases, 6 bases remained unmatched. This clone was seen a single time. Source study methods: Reference gene primer amplification gave estimated nucleated cell counts. Sequencing was performed with immunoSEQ multiplex PCR; in TCRdb, only in-frame clones are kept and a portion is missing. V and J calls plus clone size are reproduced from that table; the DNA served to infer D and trimming. This sample has 25,000 to 35,000 clones, with about 86% found just once. Sequenced material: peripheral blood. This chain joins TRBV5-6 and TRBJ2-7, with TRBD1 matching 7 bases. This receptor was obtained from a human donor with active COVID-19. The donor label of this sample is uncertain. CDR3 DNA: TGTGCCAGCAGCGCCAGGGACAGAACCTACGAGCAGTACTTC. Its protein is CASSARDRTYEQYF.